The rows below give T cell receptor beta chains drawn from one sample of a study of blood T cell repertoires in COVID-19. Method: immunoSEQ multiplex PCR; TCRdb's copy keeps in-frame clones and lacks some. The sample records 250,000 to 350,000 clones, about 85% being singletons. Sequencing was done on a sample of peripheral blood. Receptors originate from a human donor with COVID-19, enrolled during active disease. The donor label of this sample is uncertain. The CDR3 runs from the conserved cysteine through the conserved F or W. Each record gives: D gene, J gene, V gene, clone size, CDR3 protein, CDR3 DNA. The D gene is left open where the match is weak. Part of the rows lack a size; the others show once, few, many or a class for expanded clones.

d_gene: TRBD1; j_gene: TRBJ1-2; v_gene: TRBV7-2; abundance: .; CDR3aa: CASSLAGGANYGYTF; CDR3nt: TGTGCCAGCAGCTTAGCAGGGGGCGCTAACTATGGCTACACCTTC
d_gene: .; j_gene: TRBJ2-3; v_gene: TRBV5-1; abundance: .; CDR3aa: CASSLETRDTQYF; CDR3nt: TGCGCCAGCAGCTTGGAGACTCGAGATACGCAGTATTTT
d_gene: TRBD1; j_gene: TRBJ2-7; v_gene: TRBV2; abundance: .; CDR3aa: CASRDREANYEQYF; CDR3nt: TGTGCCAGCAGGGACAGGGAGGCTAATTACGAGCAGTACTTC
d_gene: .; j_gene: TRBJ2-5; v_gene: TRBV6-6; abundance: .; CDR3aa: CASSYGQVGETQYF; CDR3nt: TGTGCCAGCAGTTACGGGCAGGTGGGAGAGACCCAGTACTTC
d_gene: .; j_gene: TRBJ1-5; v_gene: TRBV9; abundance: .; CDR3aa: CASSVDQANQPQHF; CDR3nt: TGTGCCAGCAGCGTAGACCAGGCCAATCAGCCCCAGCATTTT
d_gene: .; j_gene: TRBJ1-1; v_gene: TRBV9; abundance: .; CDR3aa: CASSVVQGSTEAFF; CDR3nt: TGTGCCAGCAGCGTAGTACAGGGCAGCACTGAAGCTTTCTTT
d_gene: .; j_gene: TRBJ1-2; v_gene: TRBV7-3; abundance: .; CDR3aa: CASSPRQSSDYGYTF; CDR3nt: TGTGCCAGCAGCCCTCGACAGAGCAGCGACTATGGCTACACCTTC
d_gene: TRBD1; j_gene: TRBJ2-7; v_gene: TRBV9; abundance: .; CDR3aa: CASSSHGQGEQYF; CDR3nt: TGTGCCAGCAGCTCCCACGGACAGGGCGAGCAGTACTTC
d_gene: TRBD1; j_gene: TRBJ2-7; v_gene: TRBV19; abundance: few; CDR3aa: CASTSRDRLEQYF; CDR3nt: TGTGCCAGTACCTCCCGGGACAGGCTGGAGCAGTACTTC
d_gene: .; j_gene: TRBJ2-5; v_gene: TRBV19; abundance: .; CDR3aa: CASSILGGKETQYF; CDR3nt: TGTGCCAGTAGTATATTAGGAGGGAAAGAGACCCAGTACTTC
d_gene: .; j_gene: TRBJ2-2; v_gene: TRBV27; abundance: .; CDR3aa: CASSSKGAGWDTGELFF; CDR3nt: TGTGCCAGCAGTTCCAAAGGGGCAGGTTGGGACACCGGGGAGCTGTTTTTT
d_gene: TRBD1; j_gene: TRBJ2-1; v_gene: TRBV24-1; abundance: .; CDR3aa: CATSDLRDRGSYNEQFF; CDR3nt: TGTGCCACCAGTGATCTACGGGACAGGGGGTCTTACAATGAGCAGTTCTTC
d_gene: TRBD2; j_gene: TRBJ2-3; v_gene: TRBV11-2; abundance: .; CDR3aa: CASSLSRRGGGADTQYF; CDR3nt: TGTGCCAGCAGCTTAAGCCGCCGGGGCGGGGGAGCAGATACGCAGTATTTT
d_gene: TRBD1; j_gene: TRBJ1-1; v_gene: TRBV19; abundance: few; CDR3aa: CASSMDRGRAEAFF; CDR3nt: TGTGCCAGTAGTATGGACAGGGGGAGAGCTGAAGCTTTCTTT
d_gene: .; j_gene: TRBJ2-1; v_gene: TRBV7-9; abundance: .; CDR3aa: CASSPLGTGINEQFF; CDR3nt: TGTGCCAGCAGCCCCCTCGGCACAGGGATCAATGAGCAGTTCTTC
d_gene: TRBD1; j_gene: TRBJ2-5; v_gene: TRBV29-1; abundance: once; CDR3aa: CSVMGQGWETQYF; CDR3nt: TGCAGCGTGATGGGACAGGGCTGGGAGACCCAGTACTTC
d_gene: TRBD1; j_gene: TRBJ1-4; v_gene: TRBV7-9; abundance: .; CDR3aa: CASTLTGGEEKLFF; CDR3nt: TGTGCCAGCACCCTGACAGGGGGCGAAGAAAAACTGTTTTTT
d_gene: .; j_gene: TRBJ2-7; v_gene: TRBV6-2/TRBV6-3; abundance: .; CDR3aa: CASSETDEQYF; CDR3nt: TGTGCCAGCAGTGAGACAGACGAGCAGTACTTC
d_gene: .; j_gene: TRBJ1-1; v_gene: TRBV28; abundance: .; CDR3aa: CASSGQPLNTEAFF; CDR3nt: TGTGCCAGCAGTGGACAGCCCCTTAACACTGAAGCTTTCTTT
d_gene: .; j_gene: TRBJ2-3; v_gene: TRBV5-1; abundance: .; CDR3aa: CASRSGPDTDTQYF; CDR3nt: TGCGCCAGCAGGTCTGGGCCAGACACAGATACGCAGTATTTT
d_gene: .; j_gene: TRBJ1-3; v_gene: TRBV2; abundance: .; CDR3aa: CASAQEWGVGNTIYF; CDR3nt: TGTGCCAGCGCCCAAGAGTGGGGGGTCGGAAACACCATATATTTT
d_gene: .; j_gene: TRBJ2-7; v_gene: TRBV5-1; abundance: .; CDR3aa: CASSQADTPSYEQYF; CDR3nt: TGCGCCAGCTCCCAGGCCGACACCCCCTCCTACGAGCAGTACTTC
d_gene: .; j_gene: TRBJ1-5; v_gene: TRBV11-3; abundance: .; CDR3aa: CASILGIPQPQHF; CDR3nt: TGTGCCAGCATTCTCGGGATCCCTCAGCCCCAGCATTTT
d_gene: TRBD1; j_gene: TRBJ2-7; v_gene: TRBV18; abundance: .; CDR3aa: CASSPLDSTGDKQYF; CDR3nt: TGTGCCAGCTCACCACTCGACTCGACAGGGGACAAGCAGTACTTC
d_gene: TRBD2; j_gene: TRBJ2-1; v_gene: TRBV28; abundance: .; CDR3aa: CASSFMGLAGPRDNEQFF; CDR3nt: TGTGCCAGCAGTTTTATGGGACTAGCGGGACCAAGGGACAATGAGCAGTTCTTC
d_gene: TRBD1; j_gene: TRBJ1-5; v_gene: TRBV30; abundance: .; CDR3aa: CAWSTGGNQPQHF; CDR3nt: TGTGCCTGGAGTACAGGGGGCAATCAGCCCCAGCATTTT
d_gene: TRBD2; j_gene: TRBJ2-3; v_gene: TRBV18; abundance: once; CDR3aa: CASSPPGSGRATDTQYF; CDR3nt: TGTGCCAGCTCACCACCAGGTAGCGGGAGAGCCACAGATACGCAGTATTTT
d_gene: .; j_gene: TRBJ1-5; v_gene: TRBV20-1; abundance: .; CDR3aa: CSASIRGNQPQHF; CDR3nt: TGCAGTGCTAGTATTCGGGGAAATCAGCCCCAGCATTTT
d_gene: TRBD1; j_gene: TRBJ1-3; v_gene: TRBV6-5; abundance: .; CDR3aa: CASSSDRQGGRNTIYF; CDR3nt: TGTGCCAGCAGTTCAGACCGACAGGGTGGAAGGAACACCATATATTTT
d_gene: .; j_gene: TRBJ2-2; v_gene: TRBV6-1; abundance: .; CDR3aa: CASSVGGGRGTGELFF; CDR3nt: TGTGCCAGCAGTGTCGGGGGTGGACGGGGCACCGGGGAGCTGTTTTTT
d_gene: TRBD2; j_gene: TRBJ2-2; v_gene: TRBV5-6; abundance: .; CDR3aa: CASSVRDYTASNTGELFF; CDR3nt: TGTGCCAGCAGCGTTCGGGACTACACAGCTTCGAACACCGGGGAGCTGTTTTTT
d_gene: TRBD1; j_gene: TRBJ2-7; v_gene: TRBV6-5; abundance: .; CDR3aa: CASSRTGPSYEQYF; CDR3nt: TGTGCCAGCAGTCGGACAGGCCCTTCCTACGAGCAGTACTTC
d_gene: TRBD2; j_gene: TRBJ2-7; v_gene: TRBV7-6; abundance: .; CDR3aa: CASSPLAGAYEQYF; CDR3nt: TGTGCCAGCAGCCCGCTAGCGGGAGCCTACGAGCAGTACTTC
d_gene: TRBD1; j_gene: TRBJ1-6; v_gene: TRBV19; abundance: .; CDR3aa: CASSTTGVDSPLHF; CDR3nt: TGTGCCAGTAGTACGACAGGGGTTGATTCACCCCTCCACTTT
d_gene: TRBD1; j_gene: TRBJ2-5; v_gene: TRBV27; abundance: .; CDR3aa: CASSSGTGGETQYF; CDR3nt: TGTGCCAGCAGTTCCGGGACAGGGGGCGAGACCCAGTACTTC
d_gene: TRBD1; j_gene: TRBJ2-1; v_gene: TRBV4-1; abundance: .; CDR3aa: CASSQQQGIGQFF; CDR3nt: TGCGCCAGCAGCCAACAACAGGGGATCGGGCAGTTCTTC
d_gene: TRBD1; j_gene: TRBJ2-5; v_gene: TRBV5-8; abundance: .; CDR3aa: CASSVENQGAQYF; CDR3nt: TGTGCCAGCAGCGTAGAGAACCAGGGGGCCCAGTACTTC
d_gene: .; j_gene: TRBJ1-5; v_gene: TRBV27; abundance: few; CDR3aa: CASSWQDNQPQHF; CDR3nt: TGTGCCAGCAGTTGGCAGGATAATCAGCCCCAGCATTTT
d_gene: TRBD1; j_gene: TRBJ1-3; v_gene: TRBV6-5; abundance: few; CDR3aa: CASSIQGLSGNTIYF; CDR3nt: TGTGCCAGCAGCATACAGGGGCTCTCTGGAAACACCATATATTTT
d_gene: .; j_gene: TRBJ1-1; v_gene: TRBV5-8; abundance: .; CDR3aa: CASSSPGRPGDTEAFF; CDR3nt: TGTGCCAGCAGCTCGCCGGGACGACCGGGGGACACTGAAGCTTTCTTT
d_gene: TRBD2; j_gene: TRBJ2-3; v_gene: TRBV5-1; abundance: few; CDR3aa: CASRLSSGPDTQYF; CDR3nt: TGCGCCAGCAGATTGTCTAGCGGCCCAGATACGCAGTATTTT
d_gene: .; j_gene: TRBJ2-2; v_gene: TRBV7-3; abundance: .; CDR3aa: CASSTLGSAGTGELFF; CDR3nt: TGTGCCAGCAGCACGCTAGGGTCGGCGGGGACCGGGGAGCTGTTTTTT
d_gene: TRBD2; j_gene: TRBJ2-3; v_gene: TRBV2; abundance: .; CDR3aa: CASSRLAGGLDTQYF; CDR3nt: TGTGCCAGCAGTCGACTAGCGGGAGGGTTGGATACGCAGTATTTT
d_gene: .; j_gene: TRBJ2-6; v_gene: TRBV28; abundance: .; CDR3aa: CASSLYQGANVLTF; CDR3nt: TGTGCCAGCAGTTTATACCAGGGGGCCAACGTCCTGACTTTC
d_gene: .; j_gene: TRBJ1-1; v_gene: TRBV7-9; abundance: many; CDR3aa: CASSFPSSRPSNTEAFF; CDR3nt: TGTGCCAGCAGCTTCCCAAGCTCCAGGCCGTCGAACACTGAAGCTTTCTTT
d_gene: TRBD2; j_gene: TRBJ2-7; v_gene: TRBV5-1; abundance: .; CDR3aa: CASSLGTSGRPDYEQYF; CDR3nt: TGCGCCAGCAGCTTGGGTACTAGCGGGAGGCCCGACTACGAGCAGTACTTC
d_gene: .; j_gene: TRBJ2-7; v_gene: TRBV20-1; abundance: once; CDR3aa: CSASNGYEQYF; CDR3nt: TGCAGTGCTAGCAACGGCTACGAGCAGTACTTC
d_gene: .; j_gene: TRBJ1-6; v_gene: TRBV27; abundance: .; CDR3aa: CASSLGPDNSPLHF; CDR3nt: TGTGCCAGCAGTTTAGGTCCAGATAATTCACCCCTCCACTTT
d_gene: TRBD2; j_gene: TRBJ2-7; v_gene: TRBV27; abundance: .; CDR3aa: CASSSPTSGSLYEQYF; CDR3nt: TGTGCCAGCAGTTCCCCGACTAGCGGGAGTCTATACGAGCAGTACTTC
d_gene: .; j_gene: TRBJ1-4; v_gene: TRBV5-1; abundance: .; CDR3aa: CASSLLEPGSEKLFF; CDR3nt: TGCGCCAGCAGCTTGCTGGAACCCGGGAGTGAAAAACTGTTTTTT
d_gene: .; j_gene: TRBJ1-1; v_gene: TRBV27; abundance: .; CDR3aa: CASSRSRANTEAFF; CDR3nt: TGTGCCAGCAGTCGGTCCAGGGCTAACACTGAAGCTTTCTTT
d_gene: TRBD1; j_gene: TRBJ1-4; v_gene: TRBV5-6; abundance: once; CDR3aa: CASSFGQGETNEKLFF; CDR3nt: TGTGCCAGCAGCTTCGGACAGGGGGAGACTAATGAAAAACTGTTTTTT
d_gene: TRBD1; j_gene: TRBJ1-1; v_gene: TRBV5-1; abundance: .; CDR3aa: CASSFWTGGRTEAFF; CDR3nt: TGCGCCAGCAGCTTTTGGACAGGGGGAAGAACTGAAGCTTTCTTT
d_gene: TRBD2; j_gene: TRBJ2-7; v_gene: TRBV3-1/TRBV3-2; abundance: .; CDR3aa: CASSPNSPASGVLGMVEQYF; CDR3nt: TGTGCCAGCAGCCCCAATTCCCCGGCTAGCGGGGTGTTGGGGATGGTCGAGCAGTACTTC
d_gene: .; j_gene: TRBJ2-7; v_gene: TRBV19; abundance: .; CDR3aa: CASSRGRQSYEQYF; CDR3nt: TGTGCCAGTAGTAGAGGCAGACAGTCTTACGAGCAGTACTTC
d_gene: .; j_gene: TRBJ1-1; v_gene: TRBV7-9; abundance: .; CDR3aa: CASSLNPRAWELNTEAFF; CDR3nt: TGTGCCAGCAGCTTAAATCCCAGGGCTTGGGAATTGAACACTGAAGCTTTCTTT
d_gene: TRBD1; j_gene: TRBJ1-2; v_gene: TRBV6-6; abundance: .; CDR3aa: CASGPGQGGGYTF; CDR3nt: TGTGCCAGCGGACCGGGACAGGGTGGGGGCTACACCTTC
d_gene: .; j_gene: TRBJ2-2; v_gene: TRBV11-3; abundance: .; CDR3aa: CASSLARANTGELFF; CDR3nt: TGTGCCAGCAGCTTAGCCAGGGCGAACACCGGGGAGCTGTTTTTT
d_gene: TRBD2; j_gene: TRBJ2-2; v_gene: TRBV4-1; abundance: .; CDR3aa: CASSQAGTSGSLNTGELFF; CDR3nt: TGCGCCAGCAGCCAAGCGGGGACTAGCGGGAGTCTGAACACCGGGGAGCTGTTTTTT